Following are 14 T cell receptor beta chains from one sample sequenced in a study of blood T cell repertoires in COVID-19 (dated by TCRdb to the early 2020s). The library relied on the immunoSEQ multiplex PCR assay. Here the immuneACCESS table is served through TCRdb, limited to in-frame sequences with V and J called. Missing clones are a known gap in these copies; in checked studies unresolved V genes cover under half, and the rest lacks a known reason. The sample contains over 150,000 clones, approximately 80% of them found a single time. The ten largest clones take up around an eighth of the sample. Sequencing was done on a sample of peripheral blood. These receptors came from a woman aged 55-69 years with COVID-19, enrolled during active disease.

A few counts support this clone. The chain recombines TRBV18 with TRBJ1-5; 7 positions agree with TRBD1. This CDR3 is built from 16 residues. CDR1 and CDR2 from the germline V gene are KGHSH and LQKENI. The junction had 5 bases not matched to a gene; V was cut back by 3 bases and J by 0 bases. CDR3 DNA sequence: TGTGCCAGCTCACCGGGACAGCTATATAGCAATCAGCCCCAGCATTTT. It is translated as CASSPGQLYSNQPQHF.

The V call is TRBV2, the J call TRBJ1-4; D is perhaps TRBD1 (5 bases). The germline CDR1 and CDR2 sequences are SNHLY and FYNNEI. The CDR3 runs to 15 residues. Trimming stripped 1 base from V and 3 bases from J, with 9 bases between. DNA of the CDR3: TGTGCCAGCAGTGAAGTCAGGGTGGCTAATGAAAAACTGTTTTTT. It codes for CASSEVRVANEKLFF. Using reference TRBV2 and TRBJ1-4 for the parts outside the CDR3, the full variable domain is EPEVTQTPSHQVTQMGQEVILRCVPISNHLYFYWYRQILGQKVEFLVSFYNNEISEKSEIFDDQFSVERPDGSNFTLKIRSTKLEDSAMYFCASSEVRVANEKLFFGSGTQLSVL.

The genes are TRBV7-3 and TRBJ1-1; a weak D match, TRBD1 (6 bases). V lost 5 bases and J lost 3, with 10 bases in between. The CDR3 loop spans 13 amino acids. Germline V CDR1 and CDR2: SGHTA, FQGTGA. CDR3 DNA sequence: TGTGCCAGCAGCGCAAAGGGGGACACTGAAGCTTTCTTT. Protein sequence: CASSAKGDTEAFF. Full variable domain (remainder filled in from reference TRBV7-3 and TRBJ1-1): GAGVSQTPSNKVTEKGKYVELRCDPISGHTALYWYRQSLGQGPEFLIYFQGTGAADDSGLPNDRFFAVRPEGSVSTLKIQRTERGDSAVYLCASSAKGDTEAFFGQGTRLTVV.

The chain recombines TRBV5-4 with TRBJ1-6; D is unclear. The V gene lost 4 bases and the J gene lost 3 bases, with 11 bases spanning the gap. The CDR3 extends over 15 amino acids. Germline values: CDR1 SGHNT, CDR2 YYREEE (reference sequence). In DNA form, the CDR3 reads TGTGCCAGCAGCCCTGGGGAGAACTATAATTCACCCCTCCACTTT. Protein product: CASSPGENYNSPLHF.

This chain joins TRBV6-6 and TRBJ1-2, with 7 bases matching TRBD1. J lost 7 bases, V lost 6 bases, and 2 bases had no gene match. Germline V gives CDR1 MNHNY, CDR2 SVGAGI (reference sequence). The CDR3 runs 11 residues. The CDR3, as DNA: TGTGCCAGCAGCCGGACAGGTGGCTACACCTTC. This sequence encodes CASSRTGGYTF.

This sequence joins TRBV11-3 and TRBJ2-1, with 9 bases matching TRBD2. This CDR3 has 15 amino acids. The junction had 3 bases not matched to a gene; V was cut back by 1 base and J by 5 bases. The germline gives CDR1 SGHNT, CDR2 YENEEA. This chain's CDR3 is CASSLGASGNNEQFF. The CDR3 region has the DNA TGTGCCAGCAGCTTAGGGGCTAGCGGGAACAATGAGCAGTTCTTC.

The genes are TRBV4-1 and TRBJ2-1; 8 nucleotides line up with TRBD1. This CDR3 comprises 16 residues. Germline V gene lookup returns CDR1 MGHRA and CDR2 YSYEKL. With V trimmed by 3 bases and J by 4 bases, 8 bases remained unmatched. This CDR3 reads CASSQTSGQGYNEQFF. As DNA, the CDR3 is TGCGCCAGCAGCCAGACGAGCGGACAGGGATACAATGAGCAGTTCTTC.

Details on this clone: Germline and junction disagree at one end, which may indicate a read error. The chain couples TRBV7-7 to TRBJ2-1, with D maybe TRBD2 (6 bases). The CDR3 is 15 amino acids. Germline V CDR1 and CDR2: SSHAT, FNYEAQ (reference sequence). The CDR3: CASSLETGDNNEQFF. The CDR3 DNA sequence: TGTGCTAGCAGCTTAGAGACGGGAGATAACAATGAGCAGTTCTTC. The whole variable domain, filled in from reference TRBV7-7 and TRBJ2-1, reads GAGVSQSPRYKVTKRGQDVTLRCDPISSHATLYWYQQALGQGPEFLTYFNYEAQPDKSGLPSDRFSAERPEGSISTLTIQRTEQRDSAMYRCASSLETGDNNEQFFGPGTRLTVL.

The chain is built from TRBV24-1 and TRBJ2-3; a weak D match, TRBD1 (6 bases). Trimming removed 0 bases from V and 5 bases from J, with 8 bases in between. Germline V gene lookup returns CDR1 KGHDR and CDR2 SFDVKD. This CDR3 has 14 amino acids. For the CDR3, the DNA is TGTGCCACCAGTGATTTGGCAGGGGTAGATACGCAGTATTTT. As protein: CATSDLAGVDTQYF.

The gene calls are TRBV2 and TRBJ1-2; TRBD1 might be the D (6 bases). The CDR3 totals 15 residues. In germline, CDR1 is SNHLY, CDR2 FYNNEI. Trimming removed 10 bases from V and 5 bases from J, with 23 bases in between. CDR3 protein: CATQVWDTGSYGYTF. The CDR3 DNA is TGTGCCACCCAAGTGTGGGACACGGGAAGTTATGGCTACACCTTC.

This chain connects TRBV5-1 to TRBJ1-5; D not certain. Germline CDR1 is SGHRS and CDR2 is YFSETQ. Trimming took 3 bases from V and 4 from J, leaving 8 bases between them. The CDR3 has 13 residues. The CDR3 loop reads CASSSGENQPQHF. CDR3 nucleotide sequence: TGCGCCAGCAGCTCCGGGGAGAATCAGCCCCAGCATTTT.

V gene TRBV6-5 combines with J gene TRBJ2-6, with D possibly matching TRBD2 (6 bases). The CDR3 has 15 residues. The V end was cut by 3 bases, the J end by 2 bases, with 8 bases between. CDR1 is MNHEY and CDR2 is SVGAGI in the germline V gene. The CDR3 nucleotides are TGTGCCAGCAGTTATGGAGGGGCTGGGGCCAACGTCCTGACTTTC. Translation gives CASSYGGAGANVLTF.

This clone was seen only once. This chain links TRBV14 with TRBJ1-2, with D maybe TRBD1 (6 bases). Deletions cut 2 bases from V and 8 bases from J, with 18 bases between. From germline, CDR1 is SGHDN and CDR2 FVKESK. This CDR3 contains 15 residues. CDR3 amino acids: CASSQNLIQGRGYTF. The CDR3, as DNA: TGTGCCAGCAGCCAAAATCTCATACAGGGAAGGGGCTACACCTTC.

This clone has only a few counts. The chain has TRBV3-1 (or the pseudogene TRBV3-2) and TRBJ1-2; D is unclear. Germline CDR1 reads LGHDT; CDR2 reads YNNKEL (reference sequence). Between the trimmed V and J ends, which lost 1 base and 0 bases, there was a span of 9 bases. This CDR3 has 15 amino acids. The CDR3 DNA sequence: TGTGCCAGCAGCCAAGCAGTGACAACTAACTATGGCTACACCTTC. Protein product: CASSQAVTTNYGYTF.